This TCR beta chain was identified in a study of vaccination and CD4 T cells after COVID-19. Study-wide context: Post-vaccination specimens were collected at a median of 72 days following dose two (range 14 to 241).

With the Oncomine TCR Beta short-read assay, DNA from cultured CD4+ T cells was sequenced. Someone extracted genomic DNA from cultured CD4+ T cells. TCRdb fed the PCR reads into MiXCR, producing one record per CDR3 protein. The sample has under 15,000 distinct CDR3 sequences, 65% to 75% seen once; the top ten hold 30% to 40%. About this clonotype: Its antigen is still unknown.

Treatment reported: approximately 10-day PBMC culture with coronavirus spike peptide pools or control peptides (ViraFEST assay). Positive SARS-CoV-2 PCR tests in convalescent patients dated from March to December 2020, pre-Alpha, Beta and Delta. The J segment lost 5 bases and the V segment lost 4 bases, leaving 6 bases of the junction unmatched. CDR1 is MNHNS and CDR2 is SASEGT in the germline V gene. The CDR3 sequence is 15 residues long. This chain connects TRBV6-1 to TRBJ1-5, with 9 positions matching TRBD1. Sequencing was performed on CD4+ T cells from blood, cultured in vitro. The TCR originated in a human donor who had recovered from COVID-19. Here the CDR3 reads CASSGRQGGDQPQHF. The CDR3 DNA follows: TGTGCCAGCAGTGGCCGACAGGGGGGGGATCAGCCCCAGCATTTT.